These 14 T cell receptor beta chains were sequenced from one sample in a study of CD8+CD57+ T cells in acquired aplastic anemia. It was genomic DNA that served as the template for profiling TCR beta VDJ and CDR3. TCRdb re-called the reads with MiXCR, one entry per CDR3 protein. The sample contains 150,000 to 200,000 distinct CDR3 sequences, around 48% of which appear only once. Patients sequenced had flow cytometry evidence of CD8+CD57+ cell expansion. Sequenced sample: sorted CD4+, CD8+, or CD8+CD57+ T cells (not recorded which) from PBMCs. The receptors were gathered from a human donor with aplastic anemia.

This clonotype has a handful of counts. At one end, the junction sequence differs from germline, possibly due to a read error. The rearrangement joins TRBV3-1 to TRBJ1-2; a weak D match, TRBD1 (6 bases). The germline V gene has CDR1 LGHDT and CDR2 YNNKEL (reference sequence). The CDR3 length is 12 residues. The CDR3: CASGQTDRNPAF. The CDR3, as DNA: TGTGCCAGCGGCCAAACCGACAGGAACCCAGCCTTC.

This chain links TRBV2 with TRBJ1-6; unclear D gene. In germline, CDR1 is SNHLY, CDR2 FYNNEI. V lost 6 bases and J lost 7, with 10 bases in between. The CDR3 sequence is 13 residues long. The CDR3 DNA sequence: TGTGCCAGCAGAAAGGGAGGGAATTCACCCCTCCACTTT. It encodes CASRKGGNSPLHF.

The sample holds many counts of this clonotype. This chain links TRBV7-2 with TRBJ2-3, with D unclear. This CDR3 has 14 amino acids. The ends were cut back, 2 bases at V and 4 bases at J, with 10 bases in the middle. CDR1 and CDR2 from the germline V gene are SGHTA and FQGNSA. The CDR3 is CASSLSRGPDTQYF. DNA of the CDR3: TGTGCCAGCAGCTTAAGTCGAGGTCCAGATACGCAGTATTTT.

This clonotype was detected a few times. CDR3 residues: CASSMESNQPQHF. Here the CDR3 DNA reads TGTGCCAGTAGTATGGAAAGCAATCAGCCCCAGCATTTT. The chain carries TRBV19 and TRBJ1-5, with D unresolved. Trimming removed 3 bases from V and 1 base from J, with 4 bases in between. This CDR3 is 13 amino acids long. The germline V gene has CDR1 LNHDA and CDR2 SQIVND (reference sequence).

This clonotype appeared a few times. The V and J genes are TRBV6-2 or TRBV6-3 and TRBJ1-2; 11 positions match TRBD1. The germline CDR1 and CDR2 sequences are MNHEY and SVGEGT. V was pared by 4 bases and J by 5 bases, with 3 bases of the junction left unmatched. CDR3 size: 14 residues. Here the CDR3 reads CASSSDRGRYGYTF. The CDR3 DNA sequence: TGTGCCAGCAGTTCGGACAGGGGGCGATATGGCTACACCTTC.

This clonotype was counted many times. The CDR3 DNA sequence: TGTGCCATCAGGAGCTGGACTAGCGGAGACAGTGAGCAGTTCTTC. It codes for CAIRSWTSGDSEQFF. This sequence joins TRBV10-3 and TRBJ2-1, with 10 bases matching TRBD2. CDR3 length: 15 amino acids. CDR1 is ENHRY, CDR2 SYGVKD, per germline. V dropped 6 bases and J dropped 9; count of bases not matched to a gene: 11.

The chain is built from TRBV2 and TRBJ2-1, with 8 bases that match TRBD2. The CDR3 has 16 residues. Trimming cost V 3 bases and J 1 base; bases outside gene matches: 5. CDR1 is SNHLY, CDR2 FYNNEI, per germline. In nucleotides, the CDR3 is TGTGCCAGCAGTGACGCGGGGGGTGGGTCCTACAATGAGCAGTTCTTC. This gives the protein CASSDAGGGSYNEQFF.

This clonotype was seen just once. This sequence joins TRBV7-8 and TRBJ1-5, with 8 nucleotides matching TRBD1. The CDR3 runs to 16 residues. The V gene end was trimmed by 2 bases and the J gene end by 4 bases; junction bases not matched to a gene: 7. Germline lookup yields CDR1 SGHVS and CDR2 FQNEAQ. The CDR3 bases are TGTGCCAGCAGCTTATCGGGGACAGGCATTAATCAGCCCCAGCATTTT. Translation: CASSLSGTGINQPQHF.

The chain joins TRBV29-1 to TRBJ2-3, with a weak D call TRBD2 (5 bases). Germline CDR1 and CDR2: SQVTM and ANQGSEA. The germline V and J ends were trimmed by 3 bases and 5 bases, with 9 bases remaining between them. There are 12 residues in the CDR3. CDR3 nucleotide sequence: TGCAGCGTTGATTTCGGGGAAGATACGCAGTATTTT. Translated: CSVDFGEDTQYF.

The rearrangement joins TRBV20-1 to TRBJ2-3; D might be TRBD1 (6 bases). The CDR3 extends over 14 amino acids. V was pared by 3 bases and J by 0 bases, with 10 bases between. Germline CDR1 reads DFQATT; CDR2 reads SNEGSKA (reference sequence). CDR3 bases: TGCAGTGCTAGCGACAGGCTGAGCACAGATACGCAGTATTTT. Residues: CSASDRLSTDTQYF.

This clonotype occurred many times. This sequence joins TRBV5-1 and TRBJ2-3; 9 bases align to TRBD2. Unmatched junction bases numbered 3, after V lost 3 bases and J lost 4 bases. The CDR3 is 14 residues long. Germline values: CDR1 SGHRS, CDR2 YFSETQ. The CDR3 DNA reads TGCGCCAGCAGCTCGCGCGGGGGGGCAGATACGCAGTATTTT. This codes for CASSSRGGADTQYF.

The chain joins TRBV3-1 to TRBJ2-1; D is perhaps TRBD2 (6 bases). CDR3 length equals 15 residues. The germline V gene has CDR1 LGHDT and CDR2 YNNKEL (reference sequence). Deletions cut 6 bases from V and 2 bases from J, with 14 bases between. The CDR3: CASRDNSGAYNEQFF. The CDR3 DNA reads TGTGCCAGCAGGGATAACTCGGGGGCCTACAATGAGCAGTTCTTC.

The genes are TRBV5-1 and TRBJ2-5; D perhaps matches TRBD2 (5 bases). V was cut by 0 bases and J by 5 bases, with 11 bases left in between. The CDR3 loop spans 14 amino acids. Germline V lookup: CDR1 SGHRS, CDR2 YFSETQ. The CDR3 reads CASSLEASWETQYF. DNA of the CDR3: TGCGCCAGCAGCTTGGAGGCTAGCTGGGAGACCCAGTACTTC. Full variable domain (remainder filled in from reference TRBV5-1 and TRBJ2-5): KAGVTQTPRYLIKTRGQQVTLSCSPISGHRSVSWYQQTPGQGLQFLFEYFSETQRNKGNFPGRFSGRQFSNSRSEMNVSTLELGDSALYLCASSLEASWETQYFGPGTRLLVL.

This clonotype was counted at least ten times. This rearrangement joins TRBV7-9 to TRBJ1-1; perhaps TRBD1 as D (5 bases). The CDR3 loop spans 17 amino acids. The germline CDR1 and CDR2 sequences are SEHNR and FQNEAQ (reference sequence). Trimming took 2 bases from V and 1 from J, leaving 17 bases between them. As DNA, the CDR3 is TGTGCCAGCAGCTTATTCCTAAGGGAGGGGAAGAACACTGAAGCTTTCTTT. Its protein product is CASSLFLREGKNTEAFF. Complete variable domain (other parts from reference TRBV7-9 and TRBJ1-1): DTGVSQNPRHKITKRGQNVTFRCDPISEHNRLYWYRQTLGQGPEFLTYFQNEAQLEKSRLLSDRFSAERPKGSFSTLEIQRTEQGDSAMYLCASSLFLREGKNTEAFFGQGTRLTVV.